This T cell receptor beta chain was identified during a study of cytomegalovirus exposure and HLA in healthy donors. Concerning this clone: Its antigen is not known.

J was trimmed by 0 bases and V by 6 bases; bases with no gene match: 10. This CDR3 comprises 19 residues. Germline CDR1 ENHRY, CDR2 SYGVKD. It was with 60 Vbeta and 13 Jbeta primers that the PCR ran. This table comes from immunoSEQ multiplex PCR, and its TCRdb copy is limited to in-frame clones, with some not included. The table has about 160,000 clones, more than 60% seen once. Study findings and constraints: Upon later analysis, HLA-associated TCR beta chains proved more clonally expanded than other, equally common chains. With high specificity and sensitivity, the classifier reportedly diagnosed cytomegalovirus status.

The sample taken for sequencing was PBMCs. V and J are TRBV10-3 and TRBJ2-5, with 16 bases that match TRBD2. This receptor was taken from a woman aged 25 to 45 in good health and CMV-seronegative. CDR3 DNA sequence: TGTGCCATCAGCGCGGACCCGGGACTAGCGGGGGGGTACCAAGAGACCCAGTACTTC. Translating it yields CAISADPGLAGGYQETQYF.